Each of the 15 T cell receptor beta chains below was sequenced from the same sample in a study of T cells in Graves' hyperthyroidism and ophthalmopathy (dated by TCRdb to between 2018 and 2020). The library was made by multiplex PCR. Instrument on record: Illumina HiSeq 2000. The TCR beta CDR3 regions were amplified from RNA transcripts. The first round of RT-PCR for the TCR CDR3 was performed with the HTBI primer set and the Qiagen OneStep RT-PCR kit. TCRdb passed the public sequencing reads through fastp at Q25 and MiXCR, retaining productive beta sequences. Entries are consolidated by CDR3 protein sequence, retaining the most common genes and DNA. The sample table lists about 640,000 distinct CDR3 sequences, approximately 42% of them with a count of one. Of the sample, under 8.5% is held by the ten largest clones. Sequencing used peripheral blood or thyroid tissue (not recorded which). Every receptor here comes from an adult man with Graves' disease, either hyperthyroidism or ophthalmopathy (not recorded which).

On this clonotype: A read error may explain this, as a much larger clone is one base away. The chain couples TRBV14 to TRBJ2-5, with 8 nucleotides matching TRBD1. Looked up from germline, CDR1 is SGHDN and CDR2 is FVKESK. This CDR3 is built from 13 residues. The CDR3 sequence is CASSRTGRETQCF. CDR3 DNA sequence: TGTGCCAGCAGTAGGACAGGGCGAGAGACCCAGTGCTTC.

On this clonotype: Sequence at one end of the junction differs from germline and may be a read error. The chain carries TRBV5-5 and TRBJ2-7, with 12 positions matching TRBD2. Germline loops: CDR1 SGHKS, CDR2 YYEKEE (reference sequence). CDR3 length equals 16 residues. CDR3 loop: CASSGSRTSGTYEQYF. As DNA, the CDR3 is TGCGCCAGCAGCGGGAGCCGGACTAGCGGGACTTACGAGCAGTACTTC.

This clonotype was found many times. The chain is built from TRBV9 and TRBJ1-1, with D tentatively TRBD1 (5 bases). The CDR3 is 15 amino acids. Germline-derived CDR1 and CDR2 are SGDLS and YYNGEE. V gave up 7 bases and J gave up 0 bases, with 16 bases separating them. CDR3 sequence (DNA): TGTGCCAGCGAGCGACCTGACAGCGTGAACACTGAAGCTTTCTTT. Its protein product is CASERPDSVNTEAFF.

This clonotype was counted at least ten times. V usage is TRBV7-8 and J usage is TRBJ1-4; 8 positions match TRBD1. Trimming removed 8 bases from V and 6 bases from J; junction bases left unmatched: 5. This CDR3 is 13 amino acids long. The V gene's germline CDR1 is SGHVS and CDR2 FQNEAQ. The CDR3 protein is CASLGQADEKLFF. The CDR3 nucleotides read TGTGCCAGCTTGGGACAGGCCGATGAAAAACTGTTTTTT.

The chain carries TRBV24-1 and TRBJ1-4; D is unresolved. The CDR3 contains 13 residues. Trimming stripped 4 bases from V and 8 bases from J, with 10 bases between. Germline CDR1 reads KGHDR; CDR2 reads SFDVKD. The CDR3 reads CATSDRRSEKLFF. CDR3 DNA: TGTGCCACCAGTGACAGGAGAAGCGAAAAACTGTTTTTT.

This clonotype was seen ten or more times. V is TRBV20-1 and J is TRBJ2-5; the D gene is possibly TRBD2 (6 bases). Trimming took 7 bases from V and 7 from J, leaving 22 bases between them. This CDR3 is built from 14 residues. CDR1 is DFQATT and CDR2 is SNEGSKA in the germline V gene (reference sequence). The CDR3 here is CSVLPAEGLGTQYF. Written as DNA, the CDR3 is TGCAGTGTTTTACCAGCGGAGGGCCTGGGGACCCAGTACTTC.

The table lists this clonotype with many counts. This sequence joins TRBV29-1 and TRBJ2-7; a weak D match, TRBD1 (6 bases). The germline gives CDR1 SQVTM, CDR2 ANQGSEA. The CDR3 has 10 residues. Trimming took off 5 bases at V and 7 bases at J, with 9 bases between the two ends. The CDR3 reads CSVRGQEQYF. The CDR3 bases are TGCAGCGTTCGAGGACAGGAGCAGTACTTC.

The rearrangement links TRBV5-4 to TRBJ1-2, with D perhaps TRBD1 (5 bases). Germline V CDR1 and CDR2: SGHNT, YYREEE (reference sequence). This CDR3 has 17 amino acids. V was shortened by 0 bases and J by 2 bases, with 17 bases between the two germline ends. The CDR3 here is CASSLGARVSANYGYTF. CDR3 nucleotide sequence: TGTGCCAGCAGCTTGGGAGCCAGGGTCTCCGCCAACTATGGCTACACCTTC.

This clonotype was counted a few times. V and J are TRBV29-1 and TRBJ1-1, with D hard to call. The germline V gene has CDR1 SQVTM and CDR2 ANQGSEA. The CDR3 totals 10 residues. Deletions cut 7 bases from V and 7 bases from J, with 10 bases between. The CDR3 protein is CSGMMGEAFF. Written as DNA, the CDR3 is TGCAGCGGGATGATGGGTGAAGCTTTCTTT.

This chain's CDR3 is CATSRVGEGDTQYF. The CDR3, as DNA: TGTGCCACCAGCAGAGTAGGTGAGGGAGATACGCAGTATTTT. The rearrangement joins TRBV15 to TRBJ2-3, with a weak D call TRBD2 (5 bases). With 1 base removed from V and 5 bases from J, the gap between germline ends came to 10 bases. CDR3 size: 14 residues. The V gene's germline CDR1 is LNHNV and CDR2 YYDKDF (reference sequence).

The genes are TRBV15 and TRBJ1-4, with 10 bases aligning to TRBD1. After removal of 4 bases from V and 2 bases from J, the junction contained 4 bases not matched to a gene. The CDR3 totals 16 residues. CDR1 and CDR2 (germline): LNHNV, YYDKDF (reference sequence). The CDR3 DNA reads TGTGCCACCAGCAAAGGACAGGGGGGCACTAATGAAAAACTGTTTTTT. Its protein is CATSKGQGGTNEKLFF. Variable domain in full (rest from reference TRBV15 and TRBJ1-4): DAMVIQNPRYQVTQFGKPVTLSCSQTLNHNVMYWYQQKSSQAPKLLFHYYDKDFNNEADTPDNFQSRRPNTSFCFLDIRSPGLGDTAMYLCATSKGQGGTNEKLFFGSGTQLSVL.

The chain combines TRBV2 with TRBJ1-1, with D maybe TRBD1 (6 bases). Germline CDR1 and CDR2: SNHLY and FYNNEI. The CDR3 has 16 amino acids. Trimming shortened V by 1 base and J by 5 bases, and 17 bases separated the two germline ends. CDR3 sequence: CASSEGDGRQGTEAFF. DNA of the CDR3: TGTGCCAGCAGTGAAGGGGACGGAAGGCAGGGGACTGAAGCTTTCTTT.

The V gene is TRBV15, the J gene TRBJ1-5, with TRBD1 matching over 9 bases. Germline CDR1 and CDR2: LNHNV and YYDKDF (reference sequence). The CDR3 covers 15 residues. Trimming removed 3 bases from V and 6 bases from J; junction bases left unmatched: 6. The CDR3 loop is CATSSGNRGLQPQHF. DNA for the CDR3: TGTGCCACCAGCAGTGGGAACAGGGGGCTTCAGCCCCAGCATTTT.

This clonotype was observed a single time. The V and J genes are TRBV7-8 and TRBJ1-1, with TRBD1 matching 10 bases. Trimming cost V 8 bases and J 1 base; bases outside gene matches: 7. The CDR3 is made up of 15 amino acids. CDR1 and CDR2 (germline): SGHVS, FQNEAQ. As DNA, the CDR3 is TGTGCCAGCTCGGCCAGACAGGGGGCGAACACTGAAGCTTTCTTT. Amino acid sequence: CASSARQGANTEAFF.

This clonotype appeared once. V and J are TRBV25-1 and TRBJ2-5; possible D gene TRBD2, 5 bases. Trimming removed 4 bases at V and 1 base at J, with 19 bases between. The CDR3 consists of 17 residues. Looked up from germline, CDR1 is MGHDK and CDR2 is SYGVNS. The CDR3 loop reads CASSALRGEALQETQYF. The CDR3 coding sequence is TGTGCCAGCAGTGCCCTCCGGGGTGAAGCGCTCCAAGAGACCCAGTACTTC.